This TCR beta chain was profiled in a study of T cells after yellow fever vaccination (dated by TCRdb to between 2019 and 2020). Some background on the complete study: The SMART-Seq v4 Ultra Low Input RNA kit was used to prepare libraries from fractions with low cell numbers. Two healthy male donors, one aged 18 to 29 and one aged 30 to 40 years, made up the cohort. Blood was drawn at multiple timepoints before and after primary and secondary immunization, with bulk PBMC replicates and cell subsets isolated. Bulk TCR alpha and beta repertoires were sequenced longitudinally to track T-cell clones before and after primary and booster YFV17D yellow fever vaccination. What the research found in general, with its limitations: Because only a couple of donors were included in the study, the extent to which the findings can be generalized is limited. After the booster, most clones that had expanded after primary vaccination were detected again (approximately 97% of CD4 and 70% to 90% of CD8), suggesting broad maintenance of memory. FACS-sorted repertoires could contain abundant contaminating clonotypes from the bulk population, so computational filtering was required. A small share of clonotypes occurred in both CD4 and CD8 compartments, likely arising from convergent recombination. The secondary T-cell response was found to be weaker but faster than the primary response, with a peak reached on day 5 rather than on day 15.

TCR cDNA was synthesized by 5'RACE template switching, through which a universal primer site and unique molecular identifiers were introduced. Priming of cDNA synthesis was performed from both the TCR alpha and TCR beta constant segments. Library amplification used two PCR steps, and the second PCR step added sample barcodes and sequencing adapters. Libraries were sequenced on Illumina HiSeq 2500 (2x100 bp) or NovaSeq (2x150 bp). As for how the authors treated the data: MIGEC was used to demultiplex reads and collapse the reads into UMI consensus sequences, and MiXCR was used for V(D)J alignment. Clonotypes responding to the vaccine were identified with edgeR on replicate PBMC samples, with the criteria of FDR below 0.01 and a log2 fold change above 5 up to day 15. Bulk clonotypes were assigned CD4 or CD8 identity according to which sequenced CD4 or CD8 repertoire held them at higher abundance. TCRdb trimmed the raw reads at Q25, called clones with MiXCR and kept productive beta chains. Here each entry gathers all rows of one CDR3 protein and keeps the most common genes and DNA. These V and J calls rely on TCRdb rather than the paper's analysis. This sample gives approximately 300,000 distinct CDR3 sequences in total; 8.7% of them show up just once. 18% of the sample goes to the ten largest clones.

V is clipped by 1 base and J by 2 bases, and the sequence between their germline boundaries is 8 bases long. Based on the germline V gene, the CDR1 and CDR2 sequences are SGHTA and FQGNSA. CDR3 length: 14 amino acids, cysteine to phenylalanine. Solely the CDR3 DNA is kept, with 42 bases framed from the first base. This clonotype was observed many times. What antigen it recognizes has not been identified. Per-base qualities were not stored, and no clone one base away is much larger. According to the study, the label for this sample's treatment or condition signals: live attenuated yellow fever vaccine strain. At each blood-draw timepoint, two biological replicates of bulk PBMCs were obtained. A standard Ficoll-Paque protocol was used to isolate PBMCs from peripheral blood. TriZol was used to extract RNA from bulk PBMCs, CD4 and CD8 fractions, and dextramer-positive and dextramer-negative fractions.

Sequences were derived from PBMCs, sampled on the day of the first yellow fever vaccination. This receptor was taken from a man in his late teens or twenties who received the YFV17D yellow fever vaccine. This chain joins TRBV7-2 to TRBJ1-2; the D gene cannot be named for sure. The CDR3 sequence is CASSLVAGNYGYTF. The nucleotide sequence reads TGTGCCAGCAGCTTAGTGGCGGGGAACTATGGCTACACCTTC.